The entry below gives a single TCR beta chain sequence along with its context. Its antigen is unidentified. The CDR3 extends 3 residues past the end of the read, so its final part is completed from the germline J gene. Mixed chimerism was transient after nonmyeloablative marrow transplants from related graft donors. Thawed PBMCs were FACS-sorted into unstimulated CD4+CD25+CD127- regulatory T cells, CD4+CD25- non-regulatory cells, CD4 and CD8 cells. This CDR3 comprises 14 residues. V was pared by 4 bases and J by 5 bases, with 4 bases of the junction left unmatched. In germline, CDR1 is SGHNT, CDR2 YYREEE (reference sequence). This specimen comes from a study of Tregs in tolerant kidney transplant recipients. Findings and limits, study-wide: Tregs expanded with activated donor B cells seemed most donor-specific.

Sequencing used immunoSEQ multiplex PCR; TCRdb keeps in-frame clones, though not all of them. The data show about 14,000 clones, and the top ten clones hold 27%. The rearrangement joins TRBV5-4 to TRBJ2-1; 9 bases match TRBD2. The sequencing used CD8+ T cells from blood (PBMCs), collected 6 months after the transplant. This receptor was taken from a human patient who received a combined kidney and bone marrow transplant. Some of these T cells may belong to the graft donor. The sequenced part of the CDR3 DNA is TGTGCCAGCAGCCCTCTAGCGGGACACAATGAG. This translates into CASSPLAGHNE. The CDR3 in full is CASSPLAGHNEQFF.